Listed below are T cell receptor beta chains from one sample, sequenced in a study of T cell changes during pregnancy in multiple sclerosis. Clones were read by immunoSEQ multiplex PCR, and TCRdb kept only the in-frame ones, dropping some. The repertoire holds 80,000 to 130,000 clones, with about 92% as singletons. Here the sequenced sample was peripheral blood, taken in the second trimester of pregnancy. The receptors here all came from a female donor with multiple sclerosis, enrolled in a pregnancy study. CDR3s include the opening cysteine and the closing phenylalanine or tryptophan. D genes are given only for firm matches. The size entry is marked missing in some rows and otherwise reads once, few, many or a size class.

TGTGCCAGCAGTGAAGTCCAGGGGGCTCGGGGCTACACCTTC | CASSEVQGARGYTF | TRBV6-1 | TRBD1 | TRBJ1-2 | .
TGCAGCGTTTCCCTAACTGCTACAGAGACCCAGTACTTC | CSVSLTATETQYF | TRBV29-1 | . | TRBJ2-5 | .
TGTGCCAGCAGCTTCTCGACTTGGCAGCCCCAGCATTTT | CASSFSTWQPQHF | TRBV11-2 | . | TRBJ1-5 | .
TGTGCCAGCAGTGAAGCTTCGTCCCTCGGGGAGCTGTTTTTT | CASSEASSLGELFF | TRBV6-1 | . | TRBJ2-2 | .
TGCGCCAGCAGCCCAATCGTCGACGGACTACAGTTCTTC | CASSPIVDGLQFF | TRBV5-1 | . | TRBJ2-1 | .
TGTGCCAGCAGTTTAACGACAGGGAATCAGCCCCAGCATTTT | CASSLTTGNQPQHF | TRBV27 | TRBD1 | TRBJ1-5 | .
TGCAGCGTTGTAGGGACTAGCGTGGGTACGCAGTATTTT | CSVVGTSVGTQYF | TRBV29-1 | TRBD2 | TRBJ2-3 | .
TGTGCCAGCAGTTCCTGGAGACAGGGCAATCAGCCCCAGCATTTT | CASSSWRQGNQPQHF | TRBV28 | . | TRBJ1-5 | .
TGTGCCAGCAGTTACTCGGAACTAGCGGTCCACGAGCAGTACTTC | CASSYSELAVHEQYF | TRBV6-5 | TRBD2 | TRBJ2-7 | once
TGTGCCAGTAGTACCGGCGGGGGGCCAGGGGAAAAACTGTTTTTT | CASSTGGGPGEKLFF | TRBV19 | . | TRBJ1-4 | .
TGTGCCAGCAGCCGCGGGGGCTCGTATAGCAATCAGCCCCAGCATTTT | CASSRGGSYSNQPQHF | TRBV11-2 | . | TRBJ1-5 | .
TGTGCCAGCCGCGGGCCTCAAGAGACCCAGTACTTC | CASRGPQETQYF | TRBV7-9 | . | TRBJ2-5 | .
TGCGCCAGCAGCTCGTCTCCGGGACAGTTGGGAGATGGCTACACCTTC | CASSSSPGQLGDGYTF | TRBV5-1 | TRBD1 | TRBJ1-2 | .
TGTGCCAGCAGCGTAGGAGGGGCCAAAAACATTCAGTACTTC | CASSVGGAKNIQYF | TRBV9 | . | TRBJ2-4 | .
TGTGCCAGCAGCTCCGGAGGGCTGTCTAGTGGTGAAAAACTGTTTTTT | CASSSGGLSSGEKLFF | TRBV7-6 | . | TRBJ1-4 | .
TGTGCCAGCAGTGAGGGGAGTATCACAGATACGCAGTATTTT | CASSEGSITDTQYF | TRBV6-1 | . | TRBJ2-3 | .
TGCGCCAGCAGCTCGGGGGGCCGGGGCTCCTACGAGCAGTACTTC | CASSSGGRGSYEQYF | TRBV5-1 | . | TRBJ2-7 | .
TGTGCCAGCAGTCCTGGACAGGGCCGATATGAGCAGTTCTTC | CASSPGQGRYEQFF | TRBV6-5 | TRBD1 | TRBJ2-1 | once
TGCGCCAGCAGCCAAGTAGGGACTGGTGGAAACACCATATATTTT | CASSQVGTGGNTIYF | TRBV4-1 | . | TRBJ1-3 | .
TGTGCCAGCAGCCAAGGGCAGGGTAGAAGCTATGGCTACACCTTC | CASSQGQGRSYGYTF | TRBV14 | . | TRBJ1-2 | .
TGTGCCAGCAGCTTAGTGGGGGGGCAATTCTGGGGCTACACCTTC | CASSLVGGQFWGYTF | TRBV7-8 | . | TRBJ1-2 | .
TGTGCCAGCAGCTTAGATCGAGCGGGTACCTACGAGCAGTACTTC | CASSLDRAGTYEQYF | TRBV7-2 | . | TRBJ2-7 | .
TGCGCCAGCAGCTTGGAGAGGGATACGCAGTATTTT | CASSLERDTQYF | TRBV5-1 | . | TRBJ2-3 | .
TGTGCCAGCAGCTTAAGCGGGAACACTGAAGCTTTCTTT | CASSLSGNTEAFF | TRBV7-9 | . | TRBJ1-1 | .
TGCGCCAGCAGCTTAAGGACAGGCCGGTGGGTGCCGCAGTTCTTC | CASSLRTGRWVPQFF | TRBV5-1 | TRBD1 | TRBJ2-1 | .
TGTGCCAGCTCACCAGGACAGGGCAGCTACACCTTC | CASSPGQGSYTF | TRBV18 | TRBD1 | TRBJ1-2 | .
TGTGCCTGGACAGGGGGCACCTACGAGCAGTACTTC | CAWTGGTYEQYF | TRBV30 | TRBD1 | TRBJ2-7 | few
TGTGCCAGCAGCCCGGACAGAAATCAGCCCCAGCATTTT | CASSPDRNQPQHF | TRBV11-2 | . | TRBJ1-5 | .
TGTGCCAGCAGCTTGGTCAGCGGGGGACAAGAGACCCAGTACTTC | CASSLVSGGQETQYF | TRBV5-6 | TRBD2 | TRBJ2-5 | .
TGTGCCAGCAGTTTAATAACAGGGGGAAATCAGCCCCAGCATTTT | CASSLITGGNQPQHF | TRBV28 | TRBD1 | TRBJ1-5 | .
TGTGCCAGCAGCTTCCTAGCGGGAGGGCTGTATGAGCAGTTCTTC | CASSFLAGGLYEQFF | TRBV2 | TRBD2 | TRBJ2-1 | .
TGTGCCAGTAGTACTCTAGCTTCAAGTTCCTACGAGCAGTACTTC | CASSTLASSSYEQYF | TRBV19 | . | TRBJ2-7 | .
TGTGCCAGCAGCTCAACACGTAACACCGGGGAGCTGTTTTTT | CASSSTRNTGELFF | TRBV11-3 | . | TRBJ2-2 | .
TGTGCCAGCAGCTTAGCCGTACCCGGCGGGAACACCGGGGAGCTGTTTTTT | CASSLAVPGGNTGELFF | TRBV7-8 | . | TRBJ2-2 | .
TGTGCCAGCAGTGAAGGTCGGTTGACAGTAAATAGCAATCAGCCCCAGCATTTT | CASSEGRLTVNSNQPQHF | TRBV6-1 | . | TRBJ1-5 | .
TGTGCCAGCTCACCCAGCAGACAGTACAACACTGAAGCTTTCTTT | CASSPSRQYNTEAFF | TRBV18 | . | TRBJ1-1 | .
TGTGCCAGCAGCCGATGGGCCGAGGGCACTGAAGCTTTCTTT | CASSRWAEGTEAFF | TRBV7-9 | . | TRBJ1-1 | .
TGCGCCAGCAGCCAAGTGGGACAGGGGGCCGGACAGCCCCAGCATTTT | CASSQVGQGAGQPQHF | TRBV4-1 | TRBD1 | TRBJ1-5 | .
TGTGCCAGCAGGACTGGGACAGGGGTTAACAATCAGCCCCAGCATTTT | CASRTGTGVNNQPQHF | TRBV28 | TRBD1 | TRBJ1-5 | .
TGTGCCAGCAGTGAAGGTACACCGATCAAAAACATTCAGTACTTC | CASSEGTPIKNIQYF | TRBV6-1 | . | TRBJ2-4 | .
TGTGCCTGGAGTGTAGGTTGGGGACTAGCGGGAGGGAACGAGCAGTACTTC | CAWSVGWGLAGGNEQYF | TRBV30 | TRBD2 | TRBJ2-7 | once
TGTGCCAGCAGCTCGACTAGCGGGAGGTGGTACGAGCAGTACTTC | CASSSTSGRWYEQYF | TRBV7-9 | TRBD2 | TRBJ2-7 | .
TGTGCCAGTAGCGACAGGGGACGGAGCTACGAGCAGTACTTC | CASSDRGRSYEQYF | TRBV19 | TRBD1 | TRBJ2-7 | .
TGTGCCAGCTCACCACCGAATATCGACAGGGGGGATGGCTACACCTTC | CASSPPNIDRGDGYTF | TRBV18 | TRBD1 | TRBJ1-2 | .
TGTGCCAGCAGTGAAAGATCGGGGACAGGGGCCTACAATGAGCAGTTCTTC | CASSERSGTGAYNEQFF | TRBV2 | TRBD1 | TRBJ2-1 | .
TGTGCCAGCAGTGAAGCGTACAGGACAGGGGGCTTACAGCCCTACGAGCAGTACTTC | CASSEAYRTGGLQPYEQYF | TRBV6-1 | TRBD1 | TRBJ2-7 | .
TGTGCCAGCAGCACGATTAGCAATCAGCCCCAGCATTTT | CASSTISNQPQHF | TRBV18 | . | TRBJ1-5 | .
TGTGCCAGCAGTGAAGATCCCGGGGGGTGGGACACCATATATTTT | CASSEDPGGWDTIYF | TRBV6-1 | . | TRBJ1-3 | .
TGTGCCAGCAGCCCGGGGGGGACATTTTACGAGCAGTACTTC | CASSPGGTFYEQYF | TRBV7-9 | TRBD2 | TRBJ2-7 | .
TGTGCCAGCAGGGACAGGGTAATCAATGAGCAGTTCTTC | CASRDRVINEQFF | TRBV2 | TRBD1 | TRBJ2-1 | .
TGCGCCAGCAGCTTGGGCAGGGGGGTGGACACTGAAGCTTTCTTT | CASSLGRGVDTEAFF | TRBV5-1 | TRBD1 | TRBJ1-1 | .
TGCGCCAGCAGCAAGGGACAGAATCGTCTTACAGAGAATGGCTACACCTTC | CASSKGQNRLTENGYTF | TRBV5-1 | TRBD1 | TRBJ1-2 | once
TGTGCCAGCAGTTTCCCGGGTAGTGAAAAACTGTTTTTT | CASSFPGSEKLFF | TRBV27 | . | TRBJ1-4 | .
TGTGCCAGCAGCCTTCGAGGGACAGCCTCTAATTCACCCCTCCACTTT | CASSLRGTASNSPLHF | TRBV7-3 | TRBD1 | TRBJ1-6 | .
TGTGCCAGCAGCATAACCCCAGGACAGGGTAATGAAAAACTGTTTTTT | CASSITPGQGNEKLFF | TRBV5-4 | TRBD1 | TRBJ1-4 | .
TGTGCCAGCAGCTTAGATGGAGGGAGGGGACTTAACTATGGCTACACCTTC | CASSLDGGRGLNYGYTF | TRBV11-2 | . | TRBJ1-2 | once
TGTGCCAGCAGTTTGTCAGTCGGCGCGGGAGCTTTCTTT | CASSLSVGAGAFF | TRBV27 | . | TRBJ1-1 | .
TGTGCCACCAGCAGAGATGCCAGGACAGGGATGAACGAGCAGTACTTC | CATSRDARTGMNEQYF | TRBV15 | TRBD1 | TRBJ2-7 | .
TGTGCCAGCCTACCTTACCAAGTTTTAAAAGAGACCCAGTACTTC | CASLPYQVLKETQYF | TRBV6-1 | . | TRBJ2-5 | .